The entry that follows covers one T cell receptor beta chain sequence. Its target is not known. At one boundary the junction diverges from the germline segment, which might be a read error. Using a constant-region primer together with ProtoScript II reverse transcriptase, TCR beta cDNA was made from roughly 500 ng of total RNA. Three-round nested multiplex PCR performed with slightly modified ARM-PCR produced the TCR beta libraries. TCRdb re-called the multiplex PCR reads through MiXCR, storing one row per CDR3 protein. Found here are 65,000 to 90,000 distinct CDR3 sequences, 65% to 80% of them singletons; the top ten hold 15% to 20%. Co-extraction of RNA and DNA was performed on roughly 17-32 mg of unsorted bulk tissue. Surgical resection was used to treat these primary liver carcinoma patients. These data belong to a study of tumor-infiltrating lymphocytes in primary liver carcinoma. Study-level results: Tumors had a significantly higher top-250-clone fraction than blood (p = 0.039). Among top clones, only about 7-24% appeared in all five tumor regions.

Material for sequencing was liver tumor tissue from sampling region 1. Subset: tumor region T1, superior pole. The clonotype comes from a man aged 35-49 years with primary liver carcinoma and hepatitis B virus infection.

Here the CDR3 DNA reads TGTGCCAACAGTCACGAGGAGGATTCACCCCTCCACTTT. Translated: CANSHEEDSPLHF. V and J are TRBV6-5 and TRBJ1-6, with D unresolved. CDR1 is MNHEY and CDR2 is SVGAGI in the germline V gene. This CDR3 comprises 13 residues.